The present TCR beta chain was sequenced within a study of beta chain features in type 1 diabetes. About this clone: Its specificity is unknown.

Overall study findings and caveats: Shorter templates may be favored by PCR, equally so in patients and controls. When Type 1 diabetes patients were examined, their TCRB CDR3s proved moderately but significantly shorter in all four CD4+ subsets. Fewer insertions but more deletions were seen at VDJ junctions in type 1 diabetes patients.

All of the isolated RNA was reverse transcribed, so expressed TCRB transcripts were sequenced. Sequenced by immunoSEQ multiplex PCR; TCRdb stores in-frame clones only, minus some. The profile shows 300,000 to 400,000 clones, roughly 8.8% of them singletons. This TCR was sampled from a man aged 30 to 39 with type 1 diabetes. Specimen: central memory CD4+ T cells from blood.

The CDR3 DNA reads TGTGCCAGCAGTTACTCTTGGGGTAATTCACCCCTCCACTTT. Its translation: CASSYSWGNSPLHF. The chain is built from TRBV6-5 and TRBJ1-6; no clear D gene. Trimming left V 0 bases short and J 6 bases short, with 6 bases between. Per the germline V gene, CDR1 is MNHEY and CDR2 is SVGAGI. This CDR3 has 14 amino acids.